The source of this T cell receptor (beta chain) is a study of CD8 T cells in ankylosing spondylitis. Study conclusions and caveats: One TCR beta motif, made up of roughly 8 highly homologous variants, appeared characteristic of ankylosing spondylitis blood. Disease-linked clones reportedly showed significant enrichment in matched ankylosing spondylitis synovial fluid.

TCRdb analysed the 5' RACE reads with MiXCR anew, one entry per CDR3 protein. The table includes roughly 300,000 distinct CDR3 sequences, 8% detected once. This clonotype was seen many times. Its matching antigen is unknown. Germline loops: CDR1 SGHTA, CDR2 FQGNSA. This CDR3 spans 16 amino acids. The ends lost 3 bases at V and 4 bases at J; junction bases unmatched: 12. Sequencing used blood, either unsorted or a sorted T cell fraction (not recorded which). The rearrangement uses TRBV7-2 and TRBJ2-7; 7 positions match TRBD2. The clonotype originates from a male donor with ankylosing spondylitis. Written as DNA, the CDR3 is TGTGCCAGCAGCTTCCCTGGAAGAGCGGGGTTATACGAGCAGTACTTC. It translates to CASSFPGRAGLYEQYF.